This TCR beta chain comes out of a study of T cell repertoires in cytomegalovirus infection. For the study at large: Used in the study were CMV epitopes, some recently identified and HLA-C-restricted, others well-studied and HLA-B-restricted. Indications came from public TCR beta signatures; they pointed to CMV infection and to a matching HLA type.

Trimming took off 6 bases at V and 14 bases at J, with 11 bases between the two ends. The germline CDR1 and CDR2 sequences are MNHNS and SASEGT. This CDR3 contains 10 residues. TCRdb independently ran MiXCR on the reads; one entry per CDR3 protein. The profile shows approximately 1,000,000 distinct CDR3 sequences, 30% to 40% of them singletons. This clonotype was observed a handful of times. Its specificity is unknown. Broader study findings: What dominated the ex vivo response were HLA-C-restricted CMV-specific TCR beta clonotypes. Carriage of CMV together with the relevant HLA was identifiable through cumulative public TCR beta family frequency.

J is TRBJ2-1 and V is TRBV6-1; D is perhaps TRBD2 (5 bases). The clonotype originates from a human donor in good health (CMV status not recorded). Some clones in this sample may be carry-over from other donors' samples. The specimen comprised cultured CD8+ T cells from PBMCs, sampled from culture after CMV antigen stimulation. DNA for the CDR3: TGTGCCAGCAGAGATGCGAGGGAGTTCTTC. This sequence encodes CASRDAREFF.